The 17 T cell receptor beta chains below all came from one sample that was sequenced in a study of beta chain features in type 1 diabetes. Study-level results: Among all four CD4+ subsets, Type 1 diabetes patients had TCRB CDR3s that were moderately but significantly shorter.

Every bit of the isolated RNA underwent reverse transcription, so sequencing read expressed TCRB transcripts. Method: immunoSEQ multiplex PCR; TCRdb's copy keeps in-frame clones and lacks some. This repertoire shows 250,000 to 300,000 clones, 20% to 25% found once; its top ten account for roughly 0.013%. For these TCRs, the target antigens are not known. The sequencing sample was made of naive CD4+ T cells from blood. These receptors were taken from a woman aged 25 to 39 with type 1 diabetes.

The sample holds a few counts of this clone. The gene calls are TRBV11-2 and TRBJ2-1; TRBD2 aligns across 12 bases. Trimming at V came to 0 bases and at J to 6 bases, leaving 3 bases not matched to a gene. Germline-derived CDR1 and CDR2 are SGHAT and FQNNGV. CDR3 length: 16 amino acids. The CDR3 protein is CASSLEASGRGNEQFF. Written as DNA, the CDR3 is TGTGCCAGCAGCTTAGAGGCTAGCGGGAGGGGCAATGAGCAGTTCTTC.

The rearrangement links TRBV5-1 to TRBJ2-1; 8 bases align to TRBD1. CDR1 is SGHRS and CDR2 is YFSETQ in the germline V gene. The trim removed 4 bases at V and 7 bases at J, leaving 16 bases unmatched. The CDR3 is 17 amino acids. The CDR3 reads CASSVDQGQGYRNEQFF. The DNA of the CDR3 is TGCGCCAGCAGCGTGGACCAAGGACAGGGTTACAGAAATGAGCAGTTCTTC.

The chain links TRBV29-1 to TRBJ1-5; D unclear. The CDR3 runs to 13 residues. Per the germline V gene, CDR1 is SQVTM and CDR2 is ANQGSEA. V was cut by 7 bases and J by 1 base, with 11 bases left in between. The chain's CDR3 is CSAKVRSNQPQHF. The CDR3 DNA sequence: TGCAGCGCAAAGGTGAGGAGCAATCAGCCCCAGCATTTT. The full variable domain, its missing parts supplied by reference TRBV29-1 and TRBJ1-5, is SAVISQKPSRDICQRGTSLTIQCQVDSQVTMMFWYRQQPGQSLTLIATANQGSEATYESGFVIDKFPISRPNLTFSTLTVSNMSPEDSSIYLCSAKVRSNQPQHFGDGTRLSIL.

J is TRBJ2-1 and V is TRBV30; D perhaps matches TRBD1 (7 bases). Germline CDR1 is GTSNPN and CDR2 is SVGIG (reference sequence). The V and J ends lost 5 bases and 7 bases respectively, with 15 bases between them. The CDR3 contains 13 residues. The CDR3 DNA is TGTGCCTGGGACAGGGAGGTTCGGAATGAGCAGTTCTTC. Protein sequence: CAWDREVRNEQFF.

The sample holds a few counts of this clone. The V gene is TRBV7-9, the J gene TRBJ2-1; D ambiguous. The V end lost 3 bases, the J end lost 8 bases, and 8 bases lay between the germline ends. Germline V gene data show CDR1 as SEHNR and CDR2 as FQNEAQ (reference sequence). This CDR3 has 12 amino acids. CDR3: CASSFARDEQFF. In nucleotides, the CDR3 is TGTGCCAGCAGCTTTGCAAGAGATGAGCAGTTCTTC.

This chain links TRBV5-1 with TRBJ2-5, with a possible D match to TRBD2 (5 bases). Per the germline V gene, CDR1 is SGHRS and CDR2 is YFSETQ. The CDR3 sequence is 15 residues long. V lost 0 bases to trimming and J lost 1 base, with 10 bases between them. This CDR3 is CASSLDPGSQETQYF. The CDR3 nucleotides are TGCGCCAGCAGCTTGGACCCGGGGAGCCAAGAGACCCAGTACTTC.

The chain couples TRBV18 to TRBJ2-3, with 9 bases matching TRBD1. Germline trimming cut 3 bases from V and 2 bases from J; bases unmatched to any gene: 3. This CDR3 spans 15 amino acids. Germline CDR1 reads KGHSH; CDR2 reads LQKENI. The CDR3 is CASSPGQGFTDTQYF. For the CDR3, the DNA is TGTGCCAGCTCACCGGGACAGGGCTTCACAGATACGCAGTATTTT.

V and J are TRBV6-7 and TRBJ2-7; 7 bases map to TRBD1. TRBV6-7 has ORF status, its function being uncertain. Germline trimming cut 6 bases from V and 2 bases from J; bases unmatched to any gene: 13. The CDR3 contains 16 residues. The CDR3 sequence is CASSTEGQYIPYEQYF. The CDR3 region has the DNA TGTGCCAGCAGCACCGAGGGACAGTATATACCCTACGAGCAGTACTTC.

This chain links TRBV15 with TRBJ1-1, with D tentatively TRBD1 (5 bases). V was trimmed by 8 bases and J by 0 bases, leaving 13 bases between them. The CDR3 sequence is 14 residues long. The germline V gene has CDR1 LNHNV and CDR2 YYDKDF (reference sequence). The CDR3 sequence is CATAAIRVNTEAFF. In DNA form, the CDR3 reads TGTGCCACCGCGGCCATCAGGGTGAACACTGAAGCTTTCTTT.

CDR3 coding DNA: TGCGCCAGCAGCCACCTGCTCAGACAGGGGATGAACACTGAAGCTTTCTTT. Protein sequence: CASSHLLRQGMNTEAFF. The chain employs TRBV4-1 and TRBJ1-1; 8 positions match TRBD1. This CDR3 spans 17 amino acids. Germline trimming cut 3 bases from V and 0 bases from J; bases unmatched to any gene: 9. CDR1 is MGHRA and CDR2 is YSYEKL in the germline V gene.

The genes are TRBV5-1 and TRBJ2-1, with D possibly TRBD1 on 6 matching bases. V lost 4 bases and J 7 bases, leaving 12 bases between the germline ends. CDR3 length: 13 amino acids. Per the germline V gene, CDR1 is SGHRS and CDR2 is YFSETQ. The CDR3 coding sequence is TGCGCCAGCAGCCTAGCTAGGGGGAATGAGCAGTTCTTC. Its translation is CASSLARGNEQFF.

This sequence joins TRBV9 and TRBJ2-1, with 9 bases fitting TRBD1. With V trimmed by 1 base and J by 10 bases, 9 bases remained unmatched. CDR3 length equals 15 residues. The germline CDR1 and CDR2 sequences are SGDLS and YYNGEE. The CDR3 spells CASSVLWDRVQEQFF. The CDR3 region has the DNA TGTGCCAGCAGCGTATTGTGGGACAGGGTCCAAGAGCAGTTCTTC.

The chain combines TRBV30 with TRBJ2-5; 7 bases fit TRBD1. Trimming cost V 0 bases and J 5 bases; bases outside gene matches: 12. Germline CDR1 GTSNPN, CDR2 SVGIG (reference sequence). CDR3 length: 16 residues. CDR3 DNA: TGTGCCTGGAGTGTATTTTGGACAGGAGAGGTGGAGACCCAGTACTTC. Its translation: CAWSVFWTGEVETQYF.

This clone has only a few counts. The J gene is TRBJ2-5, the V gene TRBV9; maybe TRBD1 (6 bases). Per the germline V gene, CDR1 is SGDLS and CDR2 is YYNGEE. The CDR3 covers 15 residues. Trimming took off 3 bases at V and 1 base at J, with 13 bases between the two ends. The CDR3 here is CASSARRTAQETQYF. CDR3 nucleotides: TGTGCCAGCAGCGCCAGGAGGACAGCCCAAGAGACCCAGTACTTC.

This chain connects TRBV18 to TRBJ1-1; D remains unclear. Germline CDR1 and CDR2: KGHSH and LQKENI. CDR3 length equals 15 residues. Trimming took off 2 bases at V and 1 base at J, with 11 bases between the two ends. The DNA of the CDR3 is TGTGCCAGCTCACCAGGGAGATCGGCGAACACTGAAGCTTTCTTT. Its protein is CASSPGRSANTEAFF.

The V and J genes are TRBV20-1 and TRBJ2-7; TRBD2 might be the D (6 bases). Trimming removed 5 bases at V and 11 bases at J, with 16 bases between. CDR1 is DFQATT, CDR2 SNEGSKA, per germline (reference sequence). The CDR3 consists of 11 residues. The CDR3 DNA is TGCAGTGCTCGATCCGGGACTCCCGAGTACTTC. This gives the protein CSARSGTPEYF.

CDR3 DNA sequence: TGTGCCAGCAGTGCTTGGACAGGGGTATACGAGCAGTACTTC. It specifies CASSAWTGVYEQYF. The gene calls are TRBV27 and TRBJ2-7; 9 bases are shared with TRBD1. V gave up 5 bases and J gave up 4 bases; unmatched junction bases: 6. This CDR3 has 14 amino acids. CDR1 and CDR2 (germline): MNHEY, SMNVEV (reference sequence).